These T cell receptor beta chains were read from a single sample in a study of T cells in Graves' hyperthyroidism and ophthalmopathy. TCRdb used MiXCR to reprocess the multiplex PCR reads, holding one entry per CDR3 protein. The sample includes fewer than 400,000 distinct CDR3 sequences, around 15% seen only once; the top ten take 28%. The sample was blood. These receptors came from a man in his forties or fifties with Graves' ophthalmopathy. Both conserved end residues are part of each CDR3. The D gene is left open where the match is weak. Not every row has a clone size; where given, it reads once, few, many or a size class.

CDR3aa: CASSLLAGVRETQYF
CDR3nt: TGTGCCAGCAGCTTACTAGCGGGAGTAAGAGAGACCCAGTACTTC
v_gene: TRBV7-8
j_gene: TRBJ2-5
d_gene: TRBD2
abundance: many

CDR3aa: CASSQPPGRGTQYF
CDR3nt: TGTGCCAGCAGCCAACCACCGGGCAGGGGGACCCAGTACTTC
v_gene: TRBV11-2
j_gene: TRBJ2-5
d_gene: NA
abundance: NA

CDR3aa: CSASGTAGANVLTF
CDR3nt: TGCAGTGCTAGTGGGACAGCTGGGGCCAACGTCCTGACTTTC
v_gene: TRBV20-1
j_gene: TRBJ2-6
d_gene: TRBD1
abundance: NA

CDR3aa: CAWSDSSDEQYF
CDR3nt: TGTGCCTGGAGTGACAGTTCTGACGAGCAGTACTTC
v_gene: TRBV30
j_gene: TRBJ2-7
d_gene: NA
abundance: NA

CDR3aa: CASSPTTDTQYF
CDR3nt: TGTGCCAGCTCACCAACCACAGATACGCAGTATTTT
v_gene: TRBV18
j_gene: TRBJ2-3
d_gene: NA
abundance: many

CDR3aa: CASSQAGTGREDKNIQYF
CDR3nt: TGTGCCAGCAGCCAAGCCGGGACAGGGAGAGAGGACAAAAACATTCAGTACTTC
v_gene: TRBV14
j_gene: TRBJ2-4
d_gene: TRBD1
abundance: few

CDR3aa: CATSDFVGTPYNEQFF
CDR3nt: TGTGCCACCAGTGATTTTGTCGGGACACCCTACAATGAGCAGTTCTTC
v_gene: TRBV24-1
j_gene: TRBJ2-1
d_gene: NA
abundance: NA

CDR3aa: CASSPSVVVRTYEQYF
CDR3nt: TGCGCCAGCAGCCCCTCCGTGGTTGTGCGAACCTACGAGCAGTACTTC
v_gene: TRBV4-1
j_gene: TRBJ2-7
d_gene: NA
abundance: few

CDR3aa: CAWSVHGGYEQYF
CDR3nt: TGTGCCTGGAGTGTACATGGGGGCTACGAGCAGTACTTC
v_gene: TRBV30
j_gene: TRBJ2-7
d_gene: NA
abundance: many

CDR3aa: CASSFEREKLFF
CDR3nt: TGCGCCAGCAGCTTCGAAAGGGAAAAACTGTTTTTT
v_gene: TRBV5-1
j_gene: TRBJ1-4
d_gene: NA
abundance: few

CDR3aa: CASSQDLVHVRFF
CDR3nt: TGTGCCAGCAGCCAAGATCTAGTGCACGTACGGTTCTTC
v_gene: TRBV3-1
j_gene: TRBJ2-1
d_gene: NA
abundance: many

CDR3aa: CASSEYGTSVDNEQFF
CDR3nt: TGTGCCAGCAGTGAATATGGCACCTCGGTTGACAATGAGCAGTTCTTC
v_gene: TRBV25-1
j_gene: TRBJ2-1
d_gene: NA
abundance: NA

CDR3aa: CASSMTGDTQYF
CDR3nt: TGCGCCAGCAGTATGACGGGAGATACGCAGTATTTT
v_gene: TRBV10-2
j_gene: TRBJ2-3
d_gene: NA
abundance: few

CDR3aa: CASSLGDSLYEQYF
CDR3nt: TGTGCCAGCAGCTTGGGGGACTCACTCTACGAGCAGTACTTC
v_gene: TRBV11-1
j_gene: TRBJ2-7
d_gene: NA
abundance: many

CDR3aa: CSGVLDGYTF
CDR3nt: TGCAGTGGGGTGTTGGATGGCTACACCTTC
v_gene: TRBV20-1
j_gene: TRBJ1-2
d_gene: NA
abundance: many

CDR3aa: CASSRTSPLAGGHTGELFF
CDR3nt: TGTGCCAGCAGCCGCACAAGTCCCCTAGCGGGAGGGCACACCGGGGAGCTGTTTTTT
v_gene: TRBV11-2
j_gene: TRBJ2-2
d_gene: TRBD2
abundance: many

CDR3aa: CASSELRLNQPQHF
CDR3nt: TGTGCCAGCAGTGAACTGCGGCTGAATCAGCCCCAGCATTTT
v_gene: TRBV6-1
j_gene: TRBJ1-5
d_gene: NA
abundance: many

CDR3aa: CASSLMYLGTEEQFF
CDR3nt: TGCGCCAGCAGCTTGATGTATCTTGGTACAGAAGAGCAGTTCTTC
v_gene: TRBV5-1
j_gene: TRBJ2-1
d_gene: NA
abundance: many

CDR3aa: CASSWTGSGADPGYTF
CDR3nt: TGTGCCAGCAGCTGGACGGGCTCAGGGGCGGATCCTGGCTACACCTTC
v_gene: TRBV7-9
j_gene: TRBJ1-2
d_gene: NA
abundance: NA

CDR3aa: CASSADSQETQYF
CDR3nt: TGTGCCAGCAGTGCGGACAGCCAAGAGACCCAGTACTTC
v_gene: TRBV25-1
j_gene: TRBJ2-5
d_gene: NA
abundance: few

CDR3aa: CASSLSGSLNTEAFF
CDR3nt: TGTGCCAGCAGCCTAAGTGGGTCACTGAACACTGAAGCTTTCTTT
v_gene: TRBV3-1
j_gene: TRBJ1-1
d_gene: NA
abundance: many

CDR3aa: CASSLAEGNTIYF
CDR3nt: TGCGCCAGCAGCTTGGCCGAGGGGAACACCATATATTTT
v_gene: TRBV5-1
j_gene: TRBJ1-3
d_gene: NA
abundance: many

CDR3aa: CSARVTGGGWETQYF
CDR3nt: TGCAGTGCTAGAGTTACAGGAGGGGGTTGGGAGACCCAGTACTTC
v_gene: TRBV20-1
j_gene: TRBJ2-5
d_gene: NA
abundance: NA

CDR3aa: CSVRGQGDPLYQPQHF
CDR3nt: TGCAGTGTTCGGGGACAGGGGGATCCCCTCTATCAGCCCCAGCATTTT
v_gene: TRBV20-1
j_gene: TRBJ1-5
d_gene: TRBD1
abundance: many

CDR3aa: CASSKRTSGSKEQYF
CDR3nt: TGTGCCAGTAGTAAACGGACTAGCGGGAGTAAAGAGCAGTACTTC
v_gene: TRBV11-2
j_gene: TRBJ2-7
d_gene: TRBD2
abundance: NA

CDR3aa: CASSLEAGARVDGYTF
CDR3nt: TGCGCCAGCAGCTTGGAGGCGGGGGCGCGGGTAGATGGCTACACCTTC
v_gene: TRBV5-1
j_gene: TRBJ1-2
d_gene: NA
abundance: few

CDR3aa: CASKSSGGGVQETQYF
CDR3nt: TGCGCCAGCAAGTCAAGTGGCGGCGGGGTCCAAGAGACCCAGTACTTC
v_gene: TRBV5-1
j_gene: TRBJ2-5
d_gene: NA
abundance: few

CDR3aa: CASSFQSGANVLTF
CDR3nt: TGTGCCAGCAGTTTCCAGTCTGGGGCCAACGTCCTGACTTTC
v_gene: TRBV28
j_gene: TRBJ2-6
d_gene: NA
abundance: NA

CDR3aa: CAWSLRDEQFF
CDR3nt: TGTGCCTGGAGTCTCCGGGATGAGCAGTTCTTC
v_gene: TRBV30
j_gene: TRBJ2-1
d_gene: NA
abundance: many

CDR3aa: CASSLEGWSYEQYF
CDR3nt: TGTGCCAGCAGCTTAGAGGGGTGGTCCTACGAGCAGTACTTC
v_gene: TRBV7-2
j_gene: TRBJ2-7
d_gene: NA
abundance: NA

CDR3aa: CASSSRDRGRNEQYF
CDR3nt: TGTGCCAGCAGCTCCCGGGACAGGGGTCGGAACGAGCAGTACTTC
v_gene: TRBV7-2
j_gene: TRBJ2-7
d_gene: TRBD1
abundance: many

CDR3aa: CSAGGGTHYEQYF
CDR3nt: TGCAGTGCCGGCGGGGGAACCCACTACGAGCAGTACTTC
v_gene: TRBV20-1
j_gene: TRBJ2-7
d_gene: TRBD2
abundance: many

CDR3aa: CASEAGGGELFF
CDR3nt: TGTGCCAGCGAAGCGGGAGGCGGGGAGCTGTTTTTT
v_gene: TRBV27
j_gene: TRBJ2-2
d_gene: TRBD2
abundance: few

CDR3aa: CASSGTSSPDTQYF
CDR3nt: TGTGCCAGCTCCGGGACTAGCAGCCCAGATACGCAGTATTTT
v_gene: TRBV2
j_gene: TRBJ2-3
d_gene: TRBD2
abundance: many

CDR3aa: CSARGLEETQYF
CDR3nt: TGCAGTGCTAGGGGACTAGAAGAGACCCAGTACTTC
v_gene: TRBV20-1
j_gene: TRBJ2-5
d_gene: TRBD2
abundance: many